The 20 T cell receptor beta chains reported below all come from one sample, sequenced in a study of OX40 agonist ivuxolimab in advanced cancers. To prepare the library, the immunoSEQ multiplex PCR assay was applied. Held by TCRdb, this immuneACCESS table contains in-frame sequences only and omits some clones. Under half of the omission traces to an unresolved V gene where checked; the cause of the rest is unknown. This sample comprises 55,000 to 85,000 clones, 90% to 95% of them detected only once. Under 10% of the sample belongs to the ten largest clones. The source material was CD4+ or CD8+ T cells sorted from blood, sampled in a trial of the OX40 agonist ivuxolimab. These receptor sequences come from an adult with an advanced solid tumor such as melanoma, head and neck, liver or kidney cancer.

The gene calls are TRBV7-2 and TRBJ1-2; D may be TRBD1 (5 bases). The V end lost 5 bases, the J end lost 7 bases, and 11 bases lay between the germline ends. CDR3 length: 12 amino acids. Germline CDR1 and CDR2: SGHTA and FQGNSA. The chain's CDR3 is CASSLGGGGYTF. The DNA for the CDR3 is TGTGCCAGCAGCCTTGGGGGGGGTGGCTACACCTTC.

This clone appeared a single time. J is TRBJ1-6 and V is TRBV7-3; D remains ambiguous. Trimming removed 2 bases at V and 0 bases at J, with 11 bases between. Per germline, CDR1 SGHTA and CDR2 FQGTGA. CDR3 length: 17 amino acids. CDR3 protein: CASSLYSGSSYNSPLHF. Written as DNA, the CDR3 is TGTGCCAGCAGCTTATATAGCGGGAGCTCCTATAATTCACCCCTCCACTTT.

The CDR3 DNA reads as TGCGCCAGCAGCTTGGGGGGACGGACCTACGAGCAGTACTTC. Amino acids: CASSLGGRTYEQYF. The chain employs TRBV5-1 and TRBJ2-7; either TRBD1 or TRBD2 may fit D (5 bases each). The CDR3 has 14 amino acids. CDR1 is SGHRS, CDR2 YFSETQ, per germline. V was shortened by 0 bases and J by 2 bases, with 9 bases between the two germline ends.

The genes are TRBV4-1 and TRBJ2-7; D remains ambiguous. The CDR3 extends over 14 amino acids. Trimming took off 2 bases at V and 5 bases at J, with 13 bases between the two ends. CDR1 MGHRA and CDR2 YSYEKL come from the germline V gene. CDR3 amino acids: CASSQIAPVDEQYF. CDR3 in DNA: TGCGCCAGCAGCCAAATCGCCCCCGTTGACGAGCAGTACTTC.

This chain uses TRBV7-9 with TRBJ2-5, with D hard to call. Trimming removed 1 base at V and 5 bases at J, with 11 bases between. This CDR3 region has 14 residues. Germline assignment: CDR1 SEHNR and CDR2 FQNEAQ (reference sequence). Written as DNA, the CDR3 is TGTGCCAGCAGCTTAGGAGGCCTCGGGGAGACCCAGTACTTC. Its protein product is CASSLGGLGETQYF.

This clone has a single count. The chain has TRBV4-1 and TRBJ1-1, with D tentatively TRBD1 (5 bases). Germline V gene data show CDR1 as MGHRA and CDR2 as YSYEKL. The CDR3 is made up of 15 amino acids. V was pared by 5 bases and J by 1 base, with 14 bases between. The CDR3: CASSFAGYENTEAFF. CDR3 coding DNA: TGCGCCAGCAGCTTCGCAGGGTATGAGAACACTGAAGCTTTCTTT.

The chain links TRBV6-1 to TRBJ2-7; D unresolved. The V gene lost 5 bases and the J gene lost 2 bases, with 16 bases spanning the gap. Germline-derived CDR1 and CDR2 are MNHNS and SASEGT. The CDR3 has 15 amino acids. This CDR3 reads CASSFAHVTPYEQYF. For the CDR3, the DNA is TGTGCCAGCAGTTTCGCCCATGTCACCCCCTACGAGCAGTACTTC.

This clone was detected only a few times. This chain connects TRBV7-9 to TRBJ2-1; 12 bases are a match to TRBD2. Unmatched junction bases numbered 3, after V lost 5 bases and J lost 4 bases. The CDR3 spans 15 residues. Germline-derived CDR1 and CDR2 are SEHNR and FQNEAQ (reference sequence). The chain's CDR3 is CASSGLAGSYNEQFF. DNA of the CDR3: TGTGCCAGCAGCGGACTAGCGGGGTCATACAATGAGCAGTTCTTC.

In its sample, this clone was seen a few times. The V gene is TRBV10-1, the J gene TRBJ1-5; D unclear. Trimming stripped 6 bases from V and 0 bases from J, with 3 bases between. The length of the CDR3 is 12 residues. Germline values: CDR1 WNHNN, CDR2 SYGVQD (reference sequence). The CDR3 sequence: CASRNSNQPQHF. The CDR3 DNA sequence: TGCGCCAGCAGGAATAGCAATCAGCCCCAGCATTTT.

The rearrangement uses TRBV7-9 and TRBJ2-1; a weak D match, TRBD2 (6 bases). The germline CDR1 and CDR2 sequences are SEHNR and FQNEAQ (reference sequence). V shed 8 bases and J shed 5 bases, with 13 bases lying between them. The CDR3 loop spans 13 amino acids. CDR3 nucleotide sequence: TGTGCCAGCGAGGATAGCGGCGACAATGAGCAGTTCTTC. This translates into CASEDSGDNEQFF.

The rearrangement links TRBV5-1 to TRBJ2-7; perhaps TRBD1 as D (5 bases). Deletions cut 0 bases from V and 1 base from J, with 8 bases between. Germline V gene sequence: CDR1 SGHRS, CDR2 YFSETQ. This CDR3 is 14 amino acids long. The CDR3 reads CASSLETASYEQYF. CDR3 coding DNA: TGCGCCAGCAGCTTGGAGACAGCTTCCTACGAGCAGTACTTC.

In DNA, the CDR3 is TGTGCCAGCAGCATACGGGCCTTTGGCACTGAAGCTTTCTTT. This gives the protein CASSIRAFGTEAFF. V gene TRBV13 combines with J gene TRBJ1-1; no reliable D call. Trimming left V 5 bases short and J 4 bases short, with 14 bases between. CDR1 and CDR2 (germline): PRHDT, FYEKMQ (reference sequence). The CDR3 loop spans 14 amino acids. The whole variable domain, remainder taken from reference TRBV13 and TRBJ1-1, is AAGVIQSPRHLIKEKRETATLKCYPIPRHDTVYWYQQGPGQDPQFLISFYEKMQSDKGSIPDRFSAQQFSDYHSELNMSSLELGDSALYFCASSIRAFGTEAFFGQGTRLTVV.

The chain carries TRBV6-5 and TRBJ2-1; 11 bases match TRBD2. Looked up from germline, CDR1 is MNHEY and CDR2 is SVGAGI. This CDR3 has 13 amino acids. Unmatched junction bases numbered 0, after V lost 2 bases and J lost 9 bases. The CDR3 sequence: CASSYGTSGEQFF. As DNA, the CDR3 is TGTGCCAGCAGTTACGGGACTAGCGGTGAGCAGTTCTTC.

The chain uses TRBV14 and TRBJ1-1; D gene unclear. The CDR3 extends over 14 amino acids. The germline CDR1 and CDR2 sequences are SGHDN and FVKESK. Trimming pared 4 bases from V and 0 bases from J, leaving 9 bases between. In nucleotides, the CDR3 is TGTGCCAGCAGCCCGGGTAGACTGAACACTGAAGCTTTCTTT. Its protein product is CASSPGRLNTEAFF.

The genes are TRBV9 and TRBJ1-2, with TRBD1 identical over 11 bases. The CDR3 consists of 16 residues. Germline V gene sequence: CDR1 SGDLS, CDR2 YYNGEE. J was trimmed by 5 bases and V by 4 bases; bases with no gene match: 10. The CDR3 spells CASSLATGTGGYGYTF. For the CDR3, the DNA is TGTGCCAGCAGCCTGGCAACCGGGACAGGGGGTTATGGCTACACCTTC. Full variable domain (rest looked up from reference TRBV9 and TRBJ1-2): DSGVTQTPKHLITATGQRVTLRCSPRSGDLSVYWYQQSLDQGLQFLIQYYNGEERAKGNILERFSAQQFPDLHSELNLSSLELGDSALYFCASSLATGTGGYGYTFGSGTRLTVV.

The chain combines TRBV6-1 with TRBJ1-5; D is unresolved. The CDR3 has 16 residues. Trimming shortened V by 2 bases and J by 1 base, and 12 bases separated the two germline ends. Germline loops: CDR1 MNHNS, CDR2 SASEGT. The chain's CDR3 is CASSEHGRGSNQPQHF. CDR3 nucleotide sequence: TGTGCCAGCAGTGAACATGGACGAGGGAGCAATCAGCCCCAGCATTTT.

The chain recombines TRBV11-2 with TRBJ1-4; D possibly corresponds to TRBD1 (6 bases). CDR1 and CDR2 (germline): SGHAT, FQNNGV. The CDR3 totals 15 residues. V lost 3 bases and J 4 bases, leaving 12 bases between the germline ends. This CDR3 reads CASSFEDSFNEKLFF. The CDR3 DNA is TGTGCCAGCAGCTTCGAGGACAGCTTTAATGAAAAACTGTTTTTT.

The V call is TRBV27, the J call TRBJ2-2; 10 bases fit TRBD1. Germline values: CDR1 MNHEY, CDR2 SMNVEV (reference sequence). CDR3 length: 16 amino acids. V lost 6 bases to trimming and J lost 7 bases; unmatched junction nucleotides: 11. CDR3 loop: CASSGQGVQGNGELFF. The CDR3 nucleotides are TGTGCCAGCAGCGGACAGGGGGTGCAAGGGAACGGGGAGCTGTTTTTT.

V gene TRBV12-5 combines with J gene TRBJ2-7; D is tentatively TRBD1 or TRBD2 (5 bases each). Germline CDR1 and CDR2: LGHNT and FRNRAP. Trimming shortened V by 2 bases and J by 2 bases, and 13 bases separated the two germline ends. This CDR3 has 15 amino acids. In DNA form, the CDR3 reads TGTGCTAGTGGTTTGCCCGGGACGGTGACCTACGAGCAGTACTTC. Translated, it gives CASGLPGTVTYEQYF.

CDR3 region: CASSEEVTDTQYF. The CDR3 DNA sequence: TGTGCCAGCAGTGAAGAGGTGACAGATACGCAGTATTTT. The V gene is TRBV2, the J gene TRBJ2-3; D not resolved. The CDR3 contains 13 residues. Germline loops: CDR1 SNHLY, CDR2 FYNNEI. V lost 1 base, J lost 3 bases, and 5 bases lay in between.